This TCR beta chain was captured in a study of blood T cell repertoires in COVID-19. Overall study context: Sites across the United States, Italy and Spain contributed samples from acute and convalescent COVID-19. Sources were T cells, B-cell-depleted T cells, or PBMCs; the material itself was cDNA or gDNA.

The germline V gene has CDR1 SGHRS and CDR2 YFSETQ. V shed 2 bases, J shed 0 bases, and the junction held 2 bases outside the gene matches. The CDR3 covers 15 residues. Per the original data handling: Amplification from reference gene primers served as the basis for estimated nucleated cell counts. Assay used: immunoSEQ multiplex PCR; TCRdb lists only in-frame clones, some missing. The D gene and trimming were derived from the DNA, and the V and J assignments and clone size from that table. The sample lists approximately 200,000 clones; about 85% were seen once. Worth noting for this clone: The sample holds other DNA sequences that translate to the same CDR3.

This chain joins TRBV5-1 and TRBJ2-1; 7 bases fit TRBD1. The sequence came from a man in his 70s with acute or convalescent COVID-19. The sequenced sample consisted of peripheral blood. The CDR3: CASSLGGSSYNEQFF. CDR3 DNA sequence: TGCGCCAGCAGCTTAGGGGGCAGCTCCTACAATGAGCAGTTCTTC.